Presented here are 4 T cell receptor beta chains from one specimen sequenced in a study of blood T cell repertoires in COVID-19 (dated by TCRdb to about 2020). The library was built by means of the immunoSEQ multiplex PCR assay. What TCRdb holds here is the immuneACCESS table cut down to in-frame rearrangements. Part of the clones is not present; checked against another copy, under half of the missing clones reflect an unresolved V gene, and the others are unexplained. Here the sample has some 450,000 clones; approximately 90% occur a single time. The ten most abundant clones make up 10% to 15% of the sample. The sequencing input was peripheral blood. These receptors were taken from a woman aged 50 to 65 with COVID-19, enrolled during active disease.

As to this clone: The same CDR3 can be traced to other DNA sequences in this sample. J is TRBJ1-6 and V is TRBV30; D might be TRBD1 (6 bases). The CDR3 spans 13 residues. Germline V gene data show CDR1 as GTSNPN and CDR2 as SVGIG (reference sequence). The ends were cut back, 4 bases at V and 6 bases at J, with 10 bases in the middle. The CDR3 region is CAWTGDGNSPLHF. The CDR3 region has the DNA TGTGCCTGGACAGGGGATGGTAATTCACCCCTCCACTTT.

This chain connects TRBV2 to TRBJ2-3, with 16 bases matching TRBD2. Germline values: CDR1 SNHLY, CDR2 FYNNEI. The V gene end was trimmed by 10 bases and the J gene end by 1 base; junction bases not matched to a gene: 5. There are 16 residues in the CDR3. The CDR3 DNA follows: TGTGCCACCTCGGGACTAGCGGGGGGGCGCACAGATACGCAGTATTTT. Translation: CATSGLAGGRTDTQYF.

This CDR3 reads CASSVVGGGTDTQYF. The CDR3 DNA reads as TGTGCCAGCAGCGTAGTTGGCGGAGGCACAGATACGCAGTATTTT. The V gene is TRBV9, the J gene TRBJ2-3; the D is unclear. Trimming removed 0 bases from V and 1 base from J, with 9 bases in between. CDR3 length: 15 amino acids. CDR1 is SGDLS and CDR2 is YYNGEE in the germline V gene.

V and J are TRBV14 and TRBJ1-3, with 8 positions matching TRBD1. Germline lookup yields CDR1 SGHDN and CDR2 FVKESK. The CDR3 has 14 amino acids. J gave up 5 bases and V 4 bases, and 4 bases lay outside the gene matches. CDR3 loop: CASSPTGGRNTIYF. The CDR3 DNA sequence: TGTGCCAGCAGCCCTACAGGGGGGCGAAACACCATATATTTT.